One sample yielded the 5 T cell receptor beta chains listed below, sequenced in a study of cytomegalovirus exposure and HLA in healthy donors. TCRdb keeps only in-frame clones here, not all; method: immunoSEQ multiplex PCR. The sample yields tens of thousands of clones, over 90% seen once. Material for sequencing was PBMCs. The receptors derive from a young man in good health and CMV-seropositive.

This clone appeared a single time. Other DNA sequences of this sample code for an identical CDR3. The chain employs TRBV6-1 and TRBJ2-1, with 11 bases that match TRBD2. The CDR3 covers 15 residues. CDR1 and CDR2 from the germline V gene are MNHNS and SASEGT. After removal of 6 bases from V and 4 bases from J, the junction contained 5 bases not matched to a gene. The chain's CDR3 is CASRLTSGTYNEQFF. In nucleotides, the CDR3 is TGTGCCAGCAGACTGACTAGCGGGACGTACAATGAGCAGTTCTTC.

The rearrangement joins TRBV12-5 to TRBJ2-2; D perhaps matches TRBD1 (6 bases). V gave up 0 bases and J gave up 3 bases, with 11 bases separating them. Germline CDR1 LGHNT, CDR2 FRNRAP. The CDR3 is 16 amino acids. The CDR3 loop is CASGLVVDRDTGELFF. DNA of the CDR3: TGTGCTAGTGGTTTGGTCGTGGACAGAGACACCGGGGAGCTGTTTTTT.

This chain joins TRBV5-1 and TRBJ2-5, with D possibly being TRBD1 (5 bases). Trimming took 5 bases from V and 4 from J, leaving 9 bases between them. The germline CDR1 and CDR2 sequences are SGHRS and YFSETQ. CDR3 size: 12 residues. DNA of the CDR3: TGCGCCAGCAGTGAAAGGGGAGAGACCCAGTACTTC. This sequence encodes CASSERGETQYF.

V gene TRBV27 combines with J gene TRBJ1-2; D is possibly TRBD1 (5 bases). Germline-derived CDR1 and CDR2 are MNHEY and SMNVEV (reference sequence). CDR3 length: 15 residues. Trimming pared 5 bases from V and 2 bases from J, leaving 15 bases between. CDR3 sequence (DNA): TGTGCCAGCAGTCTTCGGGGGGGATCGAACTATGGCTACACCTTC. The encoded protein is CASSLRGGSNYGYTF.

The gene calls are TRBV6-5 and TRBJ2-1; 11 nucleotides agree with TRBD1. The length of the CDR3 is 16 residues. Trimming took 2 bases from V and 5 from J; bases not matched to a gene: 5. CDR1 is MNHEY and CDR2 is SVGAGI in the germline V gene. The CDR3 DNA reads as TGTGCCAGCAGTTACCGGACAGGGGGCGTCGACAATGAGCAGTTCTTC. Its protein is CASSYRTGGVDNEQFF.